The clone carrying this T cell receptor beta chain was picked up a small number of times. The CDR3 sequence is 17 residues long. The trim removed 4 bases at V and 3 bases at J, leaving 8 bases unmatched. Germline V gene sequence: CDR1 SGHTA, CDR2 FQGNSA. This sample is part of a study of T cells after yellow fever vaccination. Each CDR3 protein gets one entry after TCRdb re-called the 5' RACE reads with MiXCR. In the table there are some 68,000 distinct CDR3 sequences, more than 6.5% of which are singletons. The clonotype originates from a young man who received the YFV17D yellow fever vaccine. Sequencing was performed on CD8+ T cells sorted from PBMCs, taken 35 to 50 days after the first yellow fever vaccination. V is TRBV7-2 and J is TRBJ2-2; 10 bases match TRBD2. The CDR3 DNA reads TGTGCCAGCAGCTCCCACCTAGCGGGGGTGGACACCGGGGAGCTGTTTTTT. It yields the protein CASSSHLAGVDTGELFF.